Listed below are T cell receptor beta chains from one sample, sequenced in a study of cytomegalovirus exposure and HLA in healthy donors. The protocol was immunoSEQ multiplex PCR, while the TCRdb copy is restricted to in-frame clones and leaves out a portion. Of approximately 140,000 clones in the sample, 70% to 80% were seen once. What was sequenced was PBMCs. The receptors were gathered from a human donor in good health. Each CDR3 is given with its conserved first and last residue. A D gene is named only where the DNA matches it firmly. Only some rows state a clone size, as once, few, many or a class for expanded clones.

V gene,J gene,D gene,clone size,CDR3 DNA,CDR3 protein
TRBV6-4,TRBJ2-1,-,many,TGTGCCAGCAGTGAGGCCCAGGTAGCGAGTAATGAGCAGTTCTTC,CASSEAQVASNEQFF
TRBV4-1,TRBJ1-2,-,-,TGCGCCAGCAGCCAAGTCGGTAACTATGGCTACACCTTC,CASSQVGNYGYTF
TRBV5-6,TRBJ2-7,TRBD2,-,TGTGCCAGCAGCTGTAGAGTCACTAGCGGGTGCACCTACGAGCAGTACTTC,CASSCRVTSGCTYEQYF
TRBV6-5,TRBJ2-7,-,few,TGTGCCAGCAGCCTCAGGGGCTCCTACGAGCAGTACTTC,CASSLRGSYEQYF
TRBV11-1,TRBJ2-5,TRBD2,-,TGTGCCAGCAGTCTAGCGGGAATGGAGACCCAGTACTTC,CASSLAGMETQYF
TRBV6-5,TRBJ1-1,-,-,TGTGCCAGCAGTTCCCCAAGCTATACAAGGGGAACTGAAGCTTTCTTT,CASSSPSYTRGTEAFF
TRBV7-8,TRBJ2-1,TRBD2,-,TGTGCCAGCAGCGGCCAAGGACTAGCGGGGGGGGTATACAATGAGCAGTTCTTC,CASSGQGLAGGVYNEQFF
TRBV2,TRBJ1-2,TRBD1,-,TGTGCCAGCAGTGCAGGGACAGGGGCTTCCAGTAGGTACCCCTTC,CASSAGTGASSRYPF
TRBV5-6,TRBJ1-2,-,-,TGTGCCAGCAGCCCCCCCGGAGTGGATGGCGCTTATGGCTACACCTTC,CASSPPGVDGAYGYTF
TRBV19,TRBJ2-5,TRBD1,-,TGTGCCAGTAGTATCGAAAACACAGGGGGAGGCCAAGAGACCCAGTACTTC,CASSIENTGGGQETQYF
TRBV7-2,TRBJ2-7,TRBD1,-,TGTGCCAGCAGCTCCAGGGGGCGCGGGTCCTACGAGCAGTACTTC,CASSSRGRGSYEQYF
TRBV4-3,TRBJ2-2,-,-,TGCGCCAGCAGCCAAGTAGCCGGCGGGGAGCTGTTTTTT,CASSQVAGGELFF
TRBV28,TRBJ2-7,TRBD1,-,TGTGCCAGCAGGGGGAGGACAGGGGGCCGTAGCTCCTACGAGCAGTACTTC,CASRGRTGGRSSYEQYF
TRBV13,TRBJ2-5,-,-,TGTGCCAGCAGCCGAGGAGGGACGGAAGAGACCCAGTACTTC,CASSRGGTEETQYF
TRBV5-1,TRBJ2-5,-,few,TGCGCCAGCAGCTTGGACAGCCAAGAGACCCAGTACTTC,CASSLDSQETQYF
TRBV6-1,TRBJ2-7,-,-,TGTGCCACTCTGGGGGCATCAAGCTCCTACGAGCAGTACTTC,CATLGASSSYEQYF
TRBV15,TRBJ1-6,-,-,TGTGCCACCAGCAGAGACTACGACACAGATAATTCACCCCTCCACTTT,CATSRDYDTDNSPLHF
TRBV4-3,TRBJ1-1,TRBD1,few,TGCGCCAGCAGCCAAGAGGGCAGGGGGACGACTGAAGCTTTCTTT,CASSQEGRGTTEAFF
TRBV5-1,TRBJ2-7,TRBD1,-,TGCGCCAGCAGCTTAAACAGGGGATCAAACTACGAGCAGTACTTC,CASSLNRGSNYEQYF
TRBV6-5,TRBJ2-1,TRBD2,-,TGTGCCAGCAGTTACTCGTCCGGGACTAGTGGAGTCTTC,CASSYSSGTSGVF
TRBV7-2,TRBJ1-5,TRBD1,-,TGTGCCAGCAGCTGGGGACAGGGTGGCAATCAGCCCCAGCATTTT,CASSWGQGGNQPQHF
TRBV12-5,TRBJ1-2,-,-,TGTGCTAGTGGTTTGCGATCGAGTTATGGCTACACCTTC,CASGLRSSYGYTF
TRBV15,TRBJ2-4,TRBD2,-,TGTGCCACCAGCAGAGATCGTGGCGACCGTAGCGGGGGAGAGTACTTC,CATSRDRGDRSGGEYF
TRBV25-1,TRBJ1-5,-,-,TGTGCCAGCAGTGCCAAGGACAGAAATCAGCCCCAGCATTTT,CASSAKDRNQPQHF
TRBV7-2,TRBJ2-5,TRBD2,-,TGTGCCAGCACCCTGTCTCTAGCGGGAGGTTTACAGACCCAGTACTTC,CASTLSLAGGLQTQYF
TRBV7-2,TRBJ1-2,-,once,TGTGCCAGCAACTTCAAAGCAGGGCGATTCTATGGCTACACCTTC,CASNFKAGRFYGYTF
TRBV18,TRBJ1-2,-,-,TGTGCCAGCTCATTTGACACAAACTATGGCTACACCTTC,CASSFDTNYGYTF
TRBV6-1,TRBJ2-3,TRBD2,-,TGTGCCAGCGCTTCGACCACTACTAGCGATCAGTATTTT,CASASTTTSDQYF
TRBV5-4,TRBJ1-1,-,-,TGTGCCGGCAGCATATCCGTTGCGGGGAACACTGAAGCTTTCTTT,CAGSISVAGNTEAFF
TRBV5-5,TRBJ1-1,-,-,TGTGCCAGCAGCTTGGATACAGGCCTTGAAGCTTTCTTT,CASSLDTGLEAFF
TRBV5-1,TRBJ2-2,-,once,TGCGCCAGCAGCTTGGACGGGGGGCTCCCCGGGGAGCTGTTTTTT,CASSLDGGLPGELFF
TRBV9,TRBJ1-1,-,-,TGTGCCAGCAGCGTAGAGGGGTGGGCCACGGAAGCTTTCTTT,CASSVEGWATEAFF
TRBV19,TRBJ1-1,TRBD1,few,TGTGCCAGTAGTACACCGACAGGGGTCACTGAAGCTTTCTTT,CASSTPTGVTEAFF
TRBV5-1,TRBJ2-5,-,-,TGCGCCAGCAGCTTAAAGACGGAGGTAGAGACCCAGTACTTC,CASSLKTEVETQYF
TRBV2,TRBJ2-7,TRBD1,-,TGTGCCAGCGGGGACCCTGGGGGACAGGGGGCTTACGAGCAGTACTTC,CASGDPGGQGAYEQYF
TRBV4-3,TRBJ2-5,TRBD2,-,TGCGCCAGCAGCCAAGCGGGCGGGAGGGGGGCCCAAGAGACCCAGTACTTC,CASSQAGGRGAQETQYF